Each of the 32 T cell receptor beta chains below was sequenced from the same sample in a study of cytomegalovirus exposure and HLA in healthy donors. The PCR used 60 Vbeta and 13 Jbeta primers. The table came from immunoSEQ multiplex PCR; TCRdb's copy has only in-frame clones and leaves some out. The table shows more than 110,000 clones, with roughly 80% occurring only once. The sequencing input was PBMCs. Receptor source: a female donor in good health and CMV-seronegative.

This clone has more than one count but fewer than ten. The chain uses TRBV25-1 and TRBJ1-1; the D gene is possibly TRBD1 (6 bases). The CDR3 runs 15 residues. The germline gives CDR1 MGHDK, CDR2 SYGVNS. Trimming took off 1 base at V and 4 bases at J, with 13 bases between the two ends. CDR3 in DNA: TGTGCCAGCAGTGAATTCGGGACATATAGCACTGAAGCTTTCTTT. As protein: CASSEFGTYSTEAFF. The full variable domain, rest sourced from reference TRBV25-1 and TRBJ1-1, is EADIYQTPRYLVIGTGKKITLECSQTMGHDKMYWYQQDPGMELHLIHYSYGVNSTEKGDLSSESTVSRIRTEHFPLTLESARPSHTSQYLCASSEFGTYSTEAFFGQGTRLTVV.

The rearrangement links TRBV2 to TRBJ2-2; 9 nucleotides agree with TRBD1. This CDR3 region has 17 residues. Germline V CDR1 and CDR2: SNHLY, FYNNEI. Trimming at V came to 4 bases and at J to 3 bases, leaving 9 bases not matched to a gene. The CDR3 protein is CASSAPRDRAYTGELFF. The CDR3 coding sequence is TGTGCCAGCAGTGCACCACGGGACAGGGCCTACACCGGGGAGCTGTTTTTT. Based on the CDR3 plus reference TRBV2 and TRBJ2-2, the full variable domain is EPEVTQTPSHQVTQMGQEVILRCVPISNHLYFYWYRQILGQKVEFLVSFYNNEISEKSEIFDDQFSVERPDGSNFTLKIRSTKLEDSAMYFCASSAPRDRAYTGELFFGEGSRLTVL.

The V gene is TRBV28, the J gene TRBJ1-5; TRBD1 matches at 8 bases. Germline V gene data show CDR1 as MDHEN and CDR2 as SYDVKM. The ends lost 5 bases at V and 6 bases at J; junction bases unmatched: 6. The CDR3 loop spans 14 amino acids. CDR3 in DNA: TGTGCCAGCAGTGACGGACAGGGTGGTCAGCCCCAGCATTTT. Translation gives CASSDGQGGQPQHF.

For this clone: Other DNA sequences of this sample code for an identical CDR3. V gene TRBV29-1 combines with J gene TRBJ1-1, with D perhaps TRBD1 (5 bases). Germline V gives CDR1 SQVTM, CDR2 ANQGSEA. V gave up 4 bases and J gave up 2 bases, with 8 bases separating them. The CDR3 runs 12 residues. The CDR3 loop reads CSVGRGNTEAFF. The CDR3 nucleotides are TGCAGCGTTGGGAGGGGTAACACTGAAGCTTTCTTT. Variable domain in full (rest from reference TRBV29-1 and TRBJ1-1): SAVISQKPSRDICQRGTSLTIQCQVDSQVTMMFWYRQQPGQSLTLIATANQGSEATYESGFVIDKFPISRPNLTFSTLTVSNMSPEDSSIYLCSVGRGNTEAFFGQGTRLTVV.

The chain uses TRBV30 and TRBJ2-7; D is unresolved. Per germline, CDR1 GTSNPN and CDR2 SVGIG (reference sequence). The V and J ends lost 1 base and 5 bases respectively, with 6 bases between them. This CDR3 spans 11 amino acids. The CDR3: CAWSDLDEQYF. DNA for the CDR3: TGTGCCTGGAGTGACTTAGACGAGCAGTACTTC.

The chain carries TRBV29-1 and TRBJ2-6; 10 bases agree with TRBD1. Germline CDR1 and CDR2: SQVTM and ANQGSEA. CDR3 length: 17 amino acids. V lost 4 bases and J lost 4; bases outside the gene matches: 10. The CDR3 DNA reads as TGCAGCGTTGGGGGACCGGGACAGGGGATCGGGGCCAACGTCCTGACTTTC. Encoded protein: CSVGGPGQGIGANVLTF.

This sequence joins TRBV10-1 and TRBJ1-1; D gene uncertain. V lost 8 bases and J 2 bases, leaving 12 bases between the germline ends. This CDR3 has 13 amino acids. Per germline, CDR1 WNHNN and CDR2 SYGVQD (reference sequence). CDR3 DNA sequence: TGCGCCAGCGGAGACGGGATAAACACTGAAGCTTTCTTT. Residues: CASGDGINTEAFF.

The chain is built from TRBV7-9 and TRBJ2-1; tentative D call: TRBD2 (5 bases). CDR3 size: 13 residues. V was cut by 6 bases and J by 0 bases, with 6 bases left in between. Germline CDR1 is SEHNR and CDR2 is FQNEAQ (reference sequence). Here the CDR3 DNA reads TGTGCCAGCAGGGGGAGCTCCTACAATGAGCAGTTCTTC. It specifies CASRGSSYNEQFF.

The CDR3 spells CASSLVHRASSGNTIYF. The CDR3 region has the DNA TGTGCCAGCAGCTTAGTTCACAGGGCTTCCTCTGGAAACACCATATATTTT. V gene TRBV7-8 combines with J gene TRBJ1-3, with D possibly being TRBD1 (6 bases). Germline V gives CDR1 SGHVS, CDR2 FQNEAQ. V lost 1 base, J lost 0 bases, and 13 bases lay in between. This CDR3 region has 17 residues. The variable domain in full, completed from reference TRBV7-8 and TRBJ1-3, reads GAGVSQSPRYKVAKRGQDVALRCDPISGHVSLFWYQQALGQGPEFLTYFQNEAQLDKSGLPSDRFFAERPEGSVSTLKIQRTQQEDSAVYLCASSLVHRASSGNTIYFGEGSWLTVV.

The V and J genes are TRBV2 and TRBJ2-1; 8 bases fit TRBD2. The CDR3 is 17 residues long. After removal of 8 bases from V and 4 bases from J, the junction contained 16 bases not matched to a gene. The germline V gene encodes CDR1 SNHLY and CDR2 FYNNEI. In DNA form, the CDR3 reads TGTGCCAGCCGAGGACGCCGACTAGCGAGGGAGTACAATGAGCAGTTCTTC. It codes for CASRGRRLAREYNEQFF.

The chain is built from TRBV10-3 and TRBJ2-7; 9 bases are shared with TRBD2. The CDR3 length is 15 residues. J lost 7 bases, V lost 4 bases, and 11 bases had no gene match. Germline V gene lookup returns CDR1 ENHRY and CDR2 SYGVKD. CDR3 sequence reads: CAISGKTAGGQEQYF. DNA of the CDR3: TGTGCCATCAGTGGGAAAACAGCGGGAGGTCAAGAGCAGTACTTC.

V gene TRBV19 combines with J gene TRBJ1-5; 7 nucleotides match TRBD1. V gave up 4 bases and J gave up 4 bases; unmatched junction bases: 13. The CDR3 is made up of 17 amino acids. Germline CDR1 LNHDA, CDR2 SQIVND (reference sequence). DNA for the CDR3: TGTGCCAGTAGTACCCGGACAGGACGGATTGGAAATCAGCCCCAGCATTTT. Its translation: CASSTRTGRIGNQPQHF. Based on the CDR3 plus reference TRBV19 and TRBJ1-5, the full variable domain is DGGITQSPKYLFRKEGQNVTLSCEQNLNHDAMYWYRQDPGQGLRLIYYSQIVNDFQKGDIAEGYSVSREKKESFPLTVTSAQKNPTAFYLCASSTRTGRIGNQPQHFGDGTRLSIL.

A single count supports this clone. The CDR3 is CASSPDGRNQPQHF. CDR3 DNA: TGTGCCAGCAGCCCTGATGGGCGCAATCAGCCCCAGCATTTT. V usage is TRBV6-5 and J usage is TRBJ1-5; D not certain. V lost 6 bases, J lost 2 bases, and 11 bases lay in between. There are 14 residues in the CDR3. CDR1 is MNHEY, CDR2 SVGAGI, per germline.

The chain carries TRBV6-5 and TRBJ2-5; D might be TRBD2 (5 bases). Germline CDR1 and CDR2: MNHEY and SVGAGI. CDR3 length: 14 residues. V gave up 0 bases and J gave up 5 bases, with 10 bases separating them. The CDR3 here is CASSYSRESETQYF. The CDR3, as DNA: TGTGCCAGCAGTTACTCGAGGGAGTCGGAGACCCAGTACTTC.

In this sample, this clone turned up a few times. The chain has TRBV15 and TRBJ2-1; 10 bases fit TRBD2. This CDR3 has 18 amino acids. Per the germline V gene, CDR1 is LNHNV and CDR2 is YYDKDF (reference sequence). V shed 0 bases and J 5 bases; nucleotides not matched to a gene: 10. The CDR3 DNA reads TGTGCCACCAGCAGAGATCGTGGAAGCGGGAGGGAGAACAATGAGCAGTTCTTC. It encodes CATSRDRGSGRENNEQFF.

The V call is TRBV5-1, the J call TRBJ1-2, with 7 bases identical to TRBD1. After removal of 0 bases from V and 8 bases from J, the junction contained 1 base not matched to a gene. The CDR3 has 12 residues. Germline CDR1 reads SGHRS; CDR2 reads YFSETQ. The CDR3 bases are TGCGCCAGCAGCTTGGAAGGGGGCGGCTACACCTTC. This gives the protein CASSLEGGGYTF.

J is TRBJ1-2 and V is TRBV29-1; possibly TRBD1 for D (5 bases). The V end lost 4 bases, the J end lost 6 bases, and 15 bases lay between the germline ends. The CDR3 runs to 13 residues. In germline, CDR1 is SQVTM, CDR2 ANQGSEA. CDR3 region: CSVARPSGNGYTF. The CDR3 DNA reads TGCAGCGTTGCACGACCATCAGGGAATGGCTACACCTTC.

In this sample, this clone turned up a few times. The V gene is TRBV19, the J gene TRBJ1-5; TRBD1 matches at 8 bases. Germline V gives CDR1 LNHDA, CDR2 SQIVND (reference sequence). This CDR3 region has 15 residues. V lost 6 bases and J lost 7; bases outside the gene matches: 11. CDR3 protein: CASSGTGVIRQPQHF. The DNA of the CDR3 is TGTGCCAGTAGCGGGACAGGAGTAATCAGGCAGCCCCAGCATTTT.

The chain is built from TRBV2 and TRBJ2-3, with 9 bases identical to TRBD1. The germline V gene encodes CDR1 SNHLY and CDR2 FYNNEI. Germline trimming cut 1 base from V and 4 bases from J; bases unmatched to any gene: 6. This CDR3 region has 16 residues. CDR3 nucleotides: TGTGCCAGCAGTGAAGAGGGACAGGGTGGTTCAGATACGCAGTATTTT. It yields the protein CASSEEGQGGSDTQYF.

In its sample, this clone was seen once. The CDR3 region has the DNA TGTGCCAGTAGTAGGCAGGGCATGAACACTGAAGCTTTCTTT. Its protein product is CASSRQGMNTEAFF. The chain combines TRBV19 with TRBJ1-1; maybe TRBD1 (5 bases). V gave up 4 bases and J gave up 0 bases, with 9 bases separating them. The CDR3 length is 14 residues. The germline V gene has CDR1 LNHDA and CDR2 SQIVND (reference sequence).

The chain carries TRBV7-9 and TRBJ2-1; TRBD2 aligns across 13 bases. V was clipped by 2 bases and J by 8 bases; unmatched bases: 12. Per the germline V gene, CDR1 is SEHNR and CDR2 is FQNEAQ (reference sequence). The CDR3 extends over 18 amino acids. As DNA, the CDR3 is TGTGCCAGCAGCTTATTACTAGCGGGAGGGCCGGATATGGATGAGCAGTTCTTC. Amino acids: CASSLLLAGGPDMDEQFF.

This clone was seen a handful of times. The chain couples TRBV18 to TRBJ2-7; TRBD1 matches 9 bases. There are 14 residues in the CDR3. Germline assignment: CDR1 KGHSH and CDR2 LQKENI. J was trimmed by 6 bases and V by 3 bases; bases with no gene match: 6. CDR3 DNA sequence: TGTGCCAGCTCACCTTTGGACAGGGGAGGCGAGCAGTACTTC. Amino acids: CASSPLDRGGEQYF.

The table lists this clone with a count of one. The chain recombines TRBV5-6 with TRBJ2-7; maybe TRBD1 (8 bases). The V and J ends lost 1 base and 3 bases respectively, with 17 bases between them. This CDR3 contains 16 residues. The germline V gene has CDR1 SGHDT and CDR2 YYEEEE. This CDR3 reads CASSLQDREGIYEQYF. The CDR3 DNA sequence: TGTGCCAGCAGCTTGCAGGACAGGGAGGGAATCTACGAGCAGTACTTC.

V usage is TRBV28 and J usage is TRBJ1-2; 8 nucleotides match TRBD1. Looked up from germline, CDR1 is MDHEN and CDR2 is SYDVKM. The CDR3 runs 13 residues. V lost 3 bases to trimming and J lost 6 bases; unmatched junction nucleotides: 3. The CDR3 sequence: CASSFSGGDGYTF. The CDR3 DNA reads TGTGCCAGCAGTTTTTCAGGGGGCGATGGCTACACCTTC.

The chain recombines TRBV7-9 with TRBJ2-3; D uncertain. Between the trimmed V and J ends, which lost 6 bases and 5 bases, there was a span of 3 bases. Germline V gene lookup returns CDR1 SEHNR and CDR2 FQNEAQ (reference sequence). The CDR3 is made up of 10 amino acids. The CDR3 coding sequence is TGTGCCAGCAGTATAGATACGCAGTATTTT. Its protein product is CASSIDTQYF.

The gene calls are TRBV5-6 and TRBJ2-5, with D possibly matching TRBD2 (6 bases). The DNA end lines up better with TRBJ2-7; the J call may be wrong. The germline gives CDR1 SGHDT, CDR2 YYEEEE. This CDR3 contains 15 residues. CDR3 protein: CASSLANGGVDEQYF. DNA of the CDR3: TGTGCCAGCAGCTTGGCCAATGGAGGGGTTGACGAGCAGTACTTC.

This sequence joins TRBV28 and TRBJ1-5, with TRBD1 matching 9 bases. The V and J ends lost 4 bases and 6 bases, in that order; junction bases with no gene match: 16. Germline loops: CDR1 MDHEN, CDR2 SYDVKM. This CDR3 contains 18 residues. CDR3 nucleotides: TGTGCCAGCAGTTGCCCCTGGGACAGGGTAGGGGGAAGTCAGCCCCAGCATTTT. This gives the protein CASSCPWDRVGGSQPQHF.

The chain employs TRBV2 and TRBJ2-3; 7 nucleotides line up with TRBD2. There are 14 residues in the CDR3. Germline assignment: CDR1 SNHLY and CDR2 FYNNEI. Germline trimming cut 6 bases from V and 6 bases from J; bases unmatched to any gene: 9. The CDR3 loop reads CASRAGWREDTQYF. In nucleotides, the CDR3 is TGTGCCAGCAGAGCGGGGTGGAGAGAGGATACGCAGTATTTT.

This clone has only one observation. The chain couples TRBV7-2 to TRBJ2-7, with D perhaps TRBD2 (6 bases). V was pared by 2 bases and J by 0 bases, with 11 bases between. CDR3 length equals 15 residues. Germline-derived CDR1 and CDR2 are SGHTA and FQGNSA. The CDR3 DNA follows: TGTGCCAGCAGCTTAAGACTAGACCCCTCCTACGAGCAGTACTTC. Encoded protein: CASSLRLDPSYEQYF. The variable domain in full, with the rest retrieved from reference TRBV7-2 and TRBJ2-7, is GAGVSQSPSNKVTEKGKDVELRCDPISGHTALYWYRQSLGQGLEFLIYFQGNSAPDKSGLPSDRFSAERTGGSVSTLTIQRTQQEDSAVYLCASSLRLDPSYEQYFGPGTRLTVT.

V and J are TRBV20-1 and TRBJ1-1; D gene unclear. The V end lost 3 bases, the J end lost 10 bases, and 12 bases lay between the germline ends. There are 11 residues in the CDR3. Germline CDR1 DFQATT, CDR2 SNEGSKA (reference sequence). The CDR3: CSARDFLGAFF. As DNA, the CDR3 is TGCAGTGCTAGGGACTTTTTAGGAGCTTTCTTT.

The CDR3 nucleotides read TGTGCCATAAGCGACCAAACCTACGAGCAGTACTTC. This codes for CAISDQTYEQYF. The chain has TRBV10-3 and TRBJ2-7; no reliable D call. Trimming removed 9 bases at V and 2 bases at J, with 11 bases between. Looked up from germline, CDR1 is ENHRY and CDR2 is SYGVKD. This CDR3 is 12 amino acids long.

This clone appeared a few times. The CDR3, as DNA: TGTGCCAGCAGCGTAATGGGACAGGGGACTGAAGCTTTCTTT. Encoded protein: CASSVMGQGTEAFF. The rearrangement links TRBV9 to TRBJ1-1; TRBD1 matches 10 bases. V lost 1 base, J lost 5 bases, and 2 bases stayed unmatched. The CDR3 is 14 amino acids. CDR1 is SGDLS and CDR2 is YYNGEE in the germline V gene.